The clone carrying this TCR beta chain has only a few counts. No antigen is known for it. Noted treatment: approximately 10-day PBMC culture with coronavirus spike peptide pools or control peptides (ViraFEST assay). Ahead of the COVID-19 pandemic (2011-2018), the CD4+ T cells of the unexposed donor were collected. This sample is part of a study of vaccination and CD4 T cells after COVID-19. About the study: For post-vaccine samples, collection took place a median roughly 72 days after dose two, ranging from 14 to 241. Overlapping peptides covering the spike proteins of SARS-CoV-2, HCoV-NL63, HCoV-OC43 and HCoV-229E were added to stimulate cells.

J gave up 4 bases and V 1 base, and 4 bases lay outside the gene matches. The V gene's germline CDR1 is LNHDA and CDR2 SQIVND (reference sequence). This CDR3 is 15 amino acids long. Scientists ran DNA taken from cultured CD4+ T cells through the Oncomine TCR Beta short-read assay for sequencing. TCRdb used MiXCR to reprocess the PCR reads, holding one entry per CDR3 protein. The sample has some 9,000 distinct CDR3 sequences, under 35% seen once. The sample consisted of CD4+ T cells from blood, cultured in vitro. The rearrangement links TRBV19 to TRBJ2-3; 8 nucleotides match TRBD2. This clonotype originated in a human donor in good health. The CDR3 DNA reads as TGTGCCAGTAGTATAGCAGCGGGGGATTCAGATACGCAGTATTTT. Translation: CASSIAAGDSDTQYF.